This TCR beta chain derives from a study of T cells after yellow fever vaccination. The V gene's germline CDR1 is SGHTA and CDR2 FQGNSA. This CDR3 has 17 residues. Trimming removed 0 bases from V and 4 bases from J; junction bases left unmatched: 5. TCRdb analysed the 5' RACE reads with MiXCR anew, one entry per CDR3 protein. The top ten hold roughly 19% of the sample, which has about 320,000 distinct CDR3 sequences, around 6.8% seen once. The specimen was PBMCs, collected around 45 days after the first yellow fever vaccination. The chain recombines TRBV7-2 with TRBJ2-1; 11 bases line up with TRBD2. The origin of this receptor is a man in his late teens or twenties who received the YFV17D yellow fever vaccine. In DNA, the CDR3 is TGTGCCAGCAGCTTAGCCGCCGGGACTAGCGGTTACAATGAGCAGTTCTTC. It encodes CASSLAAGTSGYNEQFF.